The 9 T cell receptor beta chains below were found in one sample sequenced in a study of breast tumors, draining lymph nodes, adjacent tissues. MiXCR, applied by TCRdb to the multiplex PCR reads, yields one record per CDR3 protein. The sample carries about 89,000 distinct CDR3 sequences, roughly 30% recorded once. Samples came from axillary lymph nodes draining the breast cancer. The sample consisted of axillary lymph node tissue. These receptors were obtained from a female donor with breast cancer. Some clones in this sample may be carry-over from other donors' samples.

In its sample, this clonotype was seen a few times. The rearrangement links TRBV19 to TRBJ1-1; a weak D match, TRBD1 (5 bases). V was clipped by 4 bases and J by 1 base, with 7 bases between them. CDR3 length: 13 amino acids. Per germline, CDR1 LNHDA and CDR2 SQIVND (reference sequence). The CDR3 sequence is CASSTTANTEAFF. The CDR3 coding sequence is TGTGCCAGTAGTACGACAGCGAACACTGAAGCTTTCTTT. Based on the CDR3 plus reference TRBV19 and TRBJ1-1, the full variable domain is DGGITQSPKYLFRKEGQNVTLSCEQNLNHDAMYWYRQDPGQGLRLIYYSQIVNDFQKGDIAEGYSVSREKKESFPLTVTSAQKNPTAFYLCASSTTANTEAFFGQGTRLTVV.

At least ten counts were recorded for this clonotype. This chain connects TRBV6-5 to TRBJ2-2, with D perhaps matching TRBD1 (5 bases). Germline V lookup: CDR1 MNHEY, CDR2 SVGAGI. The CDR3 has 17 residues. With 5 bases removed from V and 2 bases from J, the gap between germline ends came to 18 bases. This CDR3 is CASSQGRPDSNTGELFF. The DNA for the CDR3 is TGTGCCAGCAGTCAGGGCCGACCCGACTCCAACACCGGGGAGCTGTTTTTT.

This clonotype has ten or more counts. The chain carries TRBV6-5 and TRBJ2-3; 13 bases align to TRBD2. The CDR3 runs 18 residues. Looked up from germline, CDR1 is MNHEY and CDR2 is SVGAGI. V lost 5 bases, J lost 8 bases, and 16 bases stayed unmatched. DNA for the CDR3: TGTGCCAGCAGTACCCGGACTAGCGGGAGATTCAGCATAGGTACGCAGTATTTT. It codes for CASSTRTSGRFSIGTQYF.

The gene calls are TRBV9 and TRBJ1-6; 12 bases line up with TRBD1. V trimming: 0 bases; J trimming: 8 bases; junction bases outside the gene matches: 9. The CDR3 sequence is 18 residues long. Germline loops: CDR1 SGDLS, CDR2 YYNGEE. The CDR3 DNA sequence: TGTGCCAGCAGCGTAGGTGTGGGGACAGGGGGCAGATATTCACCCCTCCACTTT. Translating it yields CASSVGVGTGGRYSPLHF.

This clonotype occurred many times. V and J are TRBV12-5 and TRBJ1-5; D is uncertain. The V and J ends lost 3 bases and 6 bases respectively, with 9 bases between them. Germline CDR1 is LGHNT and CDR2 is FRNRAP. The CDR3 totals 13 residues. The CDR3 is CASGLGRTQPQHF. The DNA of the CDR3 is TGTGCTAGTGGTTTAGGCCGAACTCAGCCCCAGCATTTT.

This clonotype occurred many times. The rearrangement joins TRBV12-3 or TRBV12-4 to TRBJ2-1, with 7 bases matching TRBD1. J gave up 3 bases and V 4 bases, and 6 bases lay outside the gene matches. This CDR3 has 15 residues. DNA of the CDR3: TGTGCCAGCAGTTCGGTACAGGGGTTCTACAATGAGCAGTTCTTC. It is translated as CASSSVQGFYNEQFF.

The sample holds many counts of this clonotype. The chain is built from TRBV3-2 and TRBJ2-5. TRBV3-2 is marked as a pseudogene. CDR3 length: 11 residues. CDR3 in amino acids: CASSQGNCQYF. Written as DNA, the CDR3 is TGTGCCAGCAGCCAAGGTAACTGTCAGTACTTC.

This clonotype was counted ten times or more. The DNA for the CDR3 is TGTGCCAGCAGATTTCCGGGGCGGGCTAACTATGGCTACACCTTC. It codes for CASRFPGRANYGYTF. The chain links TRBV6-6 to TRBJ1-2; tentatively, D is TRBD1 (5 bases). This CDR3 spans 15 amino acids. V lost 6 bases and J 0 bases, leaving 14 bases between the germline ends. Germline V gives CDR1 MNHNY, CDR2 SVGAGI (reference sequence).

CDR3: CSASRQGMSTDTQFF. CDR3 in DNA: TGCAGTGCTAGCAGACAGGGGATGAGCACAGATACGCAGTTCTTC. The J gene is TRBJ2-1, the V gene TRBV20-1; 8 nucleotides match TRBD1. After removal of 3 bases from V and 12 bases from J, the junction contained 16 bases not matched to a gene. The CDR3 spans 15 residues. Germline V gene data show CDR1 as DFQATT and CDR2 as SNEGSKA (reference sequence).